The sequence of this TCR beta chain was determined in a study of cytomegalovirus exposure and HLA in healthy donors. Study-wide points: HLA allele associations emerged for under 20,000 TCR beta sequences in a later analysis, at 0.05 false discovery rate. For most subjects, TCR beta sequences were reported to predict HLA-A and HLA-B alleles with accuracy. The authors later linked a missense DCLRE1C variant to TCR beta V- and J-gene trimming.

The CDR3 runs to 15 residues. The V end lost 4 bases, the J end lost 3 bases, and 11 bases lay between the germline ends. From germline, CDR1 is SGHRS and CDR2 YFSETQ. This PCR relied on a set of 60 Vbeta primers and 13 Jbeta primers. Only in-frame clones appear in the TCRdb table, and some are missing; sequencing was by immunoSEQ multiplex PCR. The sample records approximately 160,000 clones, 77% being singletons. With regard to this clone: Its specificity is unknown.

This TCR derives from a woman in her twenties or thirties in good health and CMV-seronegative. The sample was PBMCs. The chain links TRBV5-1 to TRBJ2-6, with D possibly being TRBD2 (5 bases). The CDR3 DNA sequence: TGCGCCAGCAGCACCCGGGGAGATGGGGCCAACGTCCTGACTTTC. Translated: CASSTRGDGANVLTF.